Listed below are T cell receptor beta chains from one sample, sequenced in a study of T cells in Graves' hyperthyroidism and ophthalmopathy. TCRdb redid the calling of the multiplex PCR reads with MiXCR, one entry per CDR3 protein. The sample includes around 440,000 distinct CDR3 sequences, roughly 14% of them seen just once. Material: blood. The receptors come from a woman between 18 and 29 years old with Graves' hyperthyroidism. The CDR3 runs from the conserved cysteine through the conserved F or W. D genes are given only for firm matches. Clone size appears in some rows only: once, few, many, or a class for an expanded clone.

j_gene: TRBJ1-1
abundance: many
d_gene: NA
v_gene: TRBV3-1
CDR3nt: TGTGCCAGCAGCCAAGATGGGGTTGTAGCTTTCTTT
CDR3aa: CASSQDGVVAFF

j_gene: TRBJ2-1
abundance: few
d_gene: NA
v_gene: TRBV29-1
CDR3nt: TGCAGCGTCCTGAGGGGCTCCTACAATGAGCAGTTCTTC
CDR3aa: CSVLRGSYNEQFF

j_gene: TRBJ2-1
abundance: few
d_gene: NA
v_gene: TRBV7-3
CDR3nt: TGTGCCAGCAGCTTACTTTGGACTCCAGGGAATGAGCAGTTCTTC
CDR3aa: CASSLLWTPGNEQFF

j_gene: TRBJ1-2
abundance: many
d_gene: NA
v_gene: TRBV7-9
CDR3nt: TGTGCCAGCAGCTTAGGTGAGGCGTTCAACTATGGCTACACCTTC
CDR3aa: CASSLGEAFNYGYTF

j_gene: TRBJ2-4
abundance: NA
d_gene: NA
v_gene: TRBV28
CDR3nt: TGTGCCAGCAGCTTAGGTGGACCTCTCGCCAAAAACATTCAGTACTTC
CDR3aa: CASSLGGPLAKNIQYF

j_gene: TRBJ2-1
abundance: NA
d_gene: TRBD2
v_gene: TRBV4-1
CDR3nt: TGCGCCAGCAGCTCCGGAAGACTAGCGGCTTACAATGAGCAGTTCTTC
CDR3aa: CASSSGRLAAYNEQFF

j_gene: TRBJ2-7
abundance: NA
d_gene: NA
v_gene: TRBV20-1
CDR3nt: TGCAGTGCTAGAGTGCCGGGACTCAAAAACGAGCAGTACTTC
CDR3aa: CSARVPGLKNEQYF

j_gene: TRBJ2-4
abundance: few
d_gene: TRBD1
v_gene: TRBV9
CDR3nt: TGTGCCAGCAGCCCCGGGACAGGGATAAACATTCAGTACTTC
CDR3aa: CASSPGTGINIQYF

j_gene: TRBJ1-2
abundance: few
d_gene: NA
v_gene: TRBV12-3/TRBV12-4
CDR3nt: TGTGCCAGCAGCCTCGGACAGTGGAACTATGGCTACACCTTC
CDR3aa: CASSLGQWNYGYTF

j_gene: TRBJ1-2
abundance: many
d_gene: NA
v_gene: TRBV20-1
CDR3nt: TGCAGTGTGAAATCCCCGAACTATGGCTACACCTTC
CDR3aa: CSVKSPNYGYTF

j_gene: TRBJ1-3
abundance: many
d_gene: NA
v_gene: TRBV28
CDR3nt: TGTGCCAGCTCCGGCACTGGAAACACCATATATTTT
CDR3aa: CASSGTGNTIYF

j_gene: TRBJ2-1
abundance: few
d_gene: TRBD2
v_gene: TRBV4-1
CDR3nt: TGCGCCAGCAGCCAAGTAGCGGGGGTCGAGCAGTTCTTC
CDR3aa: CASSQVAGVEQFF

j_gene: TRBJ1-2
abundance: many
d_gene: NA
v_gene: TRBV12-3/TRBV12-4
CDR3nt: TGTGCCAGCAGACTGACGGCCAACTATGGCTACACCTTC
CDR3aa: CASRLTANYGYTF

j_gene: TRBJ2-7
abundance: many
d_gene: NA
v_gene: TRBV13
CDR3nt: TGTGCCAGCAGCTTTGGGATTCCGACCTACGAGCAGTACTTC
CDR3aa: CASSFGIPTYEQYF

j_gene: TRBJ2-1
abundance: many
d_gene: NA
v_gene: TRBV5-5
CDR3nt: TGTGCCAGCAGGGACAGCTCCTACAATGAGCAGTTCTTC
CDR3aa: CASRDSSYNEQFF

j_gene: TRBJ1-4
abundance: many
d_gene: NA
v_gene: TRBV28
CDR3nt: TGTGCCAGCAGTTTATTGTTCATAAGTGAAAAACTGTTTTTT
CDR3aa: CASSLLFISEKLFF